Each of the 28 T cell receptor beta chains below was sequenced from the same sample in a study of beta chain features in type 1 diabetes. Study-wide results and caveats: All four CD4+ subsets of Type 1 diabetes patients contained TCRB CDR3s that were moderately but significantly shorter.

Sequencing targeted expressed TCRB transcripts, as all isolated RNA had been reverse transcribed. Produced via immunoSEQ multiplex PCR; TCRdb's table is partial and in-frame only. The sample shows 95,000 to 150,000 clones, about a sixth of them seen only once. These receptors have no known antigen. Sequencing used central memory CD4+ T cells from blood. Receptor source: a man aged 30 to 39 with type 1 diabetes.

This clone was seen a handful of times. The rearrangement links TRBV2 to TRBJ1-1, with D possibly TRBD1 on 5 matching bases. V was trimmed by 7 bases and J by 4 bases, leaving 13 bases between them. This CDR3 contains 13 residues. Germline V gene data show CDR1 as SNHLY and CDR2 as FYNNEI. CDR3: CASITDRGTEAFF. The CDR3 region has the DNA TGTGCCAGCATTACCGACAGAGGCACTGAAGCTTTCTTT. The full variable domain, with the rest looked up from reference TRBV2 and TRBJ1-1, is EPEVTQTPSHQVTQMGQEVILRCVPISNHLYFYWYRQILGQKVEFLVSFYNNEISEKSEIFDDQFSVERPDGSNFTLKIRSTKLEDSAMYFCASITDRGTEAFFGQGTRLTVV.

This rearrangement joins TRBV7-2 to TRBJ2-5, with TRBD2 as a possible D gene (6 bases). Trimming removed 0 bases at V and 5 bases at J, with 13 bases between. This CDR3 has 15 residues. Germline lookup yields CDR1 SGHTA and CDR2 FQGNSA. In DNA, the CDR3 is TGTGCCAGCAGCTTAGCTTCGGGGGTTTGGGAGACCCAGTACTTC. Amino acids: CASSLASGVWETQYF.

This clone was recorded many times. The chain recombines TRBV28 with TRBJ1-2; the D is unclear. The CDR3 is 14 residues long. Germline CDR1 is MDHEN and CDR2 is SYDVKM. Trimming removed 6 bases at V and 5 bases at J, with 16 bases between. The CDR3 spells CASSYPDRSYGYTF. The CDR3 DNA sequence: TGTGCCAGCAGCTATCCCGACCGCAGTTATGGCTACACCTTC.

Details on this clone: The sample carries other DNA sequences with the same CDR3. The V gene is TRBV5-8, the J gene TRBJ2-7; no clear D gene. The length of the CDR3 is 12 residues. V was trimmed by 0 bases and J by 4 bases, leaving 5 bases between them. Looked up from germline, CDR1 is SGHTS and CDR2 is YDEGEE. CDR3 DNA sequence: TGTGCCAGCAGCTTGGACAATTACGAGCAGTACTTC. Protein: CASSLDNYEQYF.

In this sample, this clone turned up a few times. The genes are TRBV4-2 and TRBJ2-7; 10 nucleotides agree with TRBD2. Germline V gene sequence: CDR1 LGHNA, CDR2 YNFKEQ. Trimming at V came to 0 bases and at J to 3 bases, leaving 11 bases not matched to a gene. The CDR3 covers 18 residues. This CDR3 reads CASSQDGTSDLGGYEQYF. Written as DNA, the CDR3 is TGTGCCAGCAGCCAAGACGGGACTAGCGACCTAGGCGGCTACGAGCAGTACTTC.

This clone was observed a handful of times. This chain links TRBV5-4 with TRBJ2-2; D not resolved. V was pared by 4 bases and J by 5 bases, with 15 bases between. Germline CDR1 SGHNT, CDR2 YYREEE (reference sequence). The CDR3 length is 15 residues. The CDR3 nucleotides read TGTGCCAGCAGCCACGGTCGTCTAGGAACCGGGGAGCTGTTTTTT. It encodes CASSHGRLGTGELFF.

V gene TRBV5-1 combines with J gene TRBJ1-2; D is ambiguous. The CDR3 contains 12 residues. Germline V gene lookup returns CDR1 SGHRS and CDR2 YFSETQ. V dropped 4 bases and J dropped 8 bases, with 12 bases sitting between them. This CDR3 is CASSIGEIGYTF. CDR3 DNA: TGCGCCAGCAGCATCGGCGAAATCGGCTACACCTTC.

This chain connects TRBV19 to TRBJ1-5; no clear D. V lost 1 base, J lost 8 bases, and 15 bases lay in between. CDR1 is LNHDA and CDR2 is SQIVND in the germline V gene (reference sequence). CDR3 length equals 15 residues. The DNA of the CDR3 is TGTGCCAGTAGTATAGGTCGGTCACTGGGAGAGCCCCAGCATTTT. Protein sequence: CASSIGRSLGEPQHF.

In its sample, this clone is medium-sized (0.01 to 0.1%). V is TRBV7-9 and J is TRBJ2-7; tentatively, D is TRBD1 (6 bases). Looked up from germline, CDR1 is SEHNR and CDR2 is FQNEAQ (reference sequence). The CDR3 runs to 14 residues. The ends were cut back, 4 bases at V and 6 bases at J, with 16 bases in the middle. This CDR3 is CASSSPLDRTEQYF. CDR3 nucleotide sequence: TGTGCCAGCAGCTCCCCCTTAGACAGGACCGAGCAGTACTTC. Using reference TRBV7-9 and TRBJ2-7 for the parts outside the CDR3, the full variable domain is DTGVSQNPRHKITKRGQNVTFRCDPISEHNRLYWYRQTLGQGPEFLTYFQNEAQLEKSRLLSDRFSAERPKGSFSTLEIQRTEQGDSAMYLCASSSPLDRTEQYFGPGTRLTVT.

This chain uses TRBV25-1 with TRBJ1-1; a possible D gene is TRBD1 (6 bases). With 6 bases removed from V and 4 bases from J, the gap between germline ends came to 12 bases. Germline CDR1 and CDR2: MGHDK and SYGVNS. The CDR3 length is 13 residues. This CDR3 is CASSAQGGTEAFF. CDR3 sequence (DNA): TGTGCCAGCAGCGCACAGGGAGGCACTGAAGCTTTCTTT.

The chain combines TRBV7-9 with TRBJ1-2; the D gene is possibly TRBD1 (5 bases). CDR1 and CDR2 from the germline V gene are SEHNR and FQNEAQ (reference sequence). Trimming pared 5 bases from V and 3 bases from J, leaving 19 bases between. The CDR3 is 16 amino acids. CDR3 loop: CASSPKQGWSDYGYTF. The DNA for the CDR3 is TGTGCCAGCAGCCCAAAGCAGGGTTGGTCCGACTATGGCTACACCTTC.

This clone was seen more than once but under ten times. This sequence joins TRBV9 and TRBJ1-2; 8 nucleotides align to TRBD1. Trimming removed 3 bases from V and 8 bases from J; junction bases left unmatched: 6. This CDR3 is built from 13 residues. CDR1 is SGDLS, CDR2 YYNGEE, per germline. CDR3 amino acids: CASSGGQGYGYTF. The DNA for the CDR3 is TGTGCCAGCAGCGGCGGACAGGGCTACGGCTACACCTTC.

V gene TRBV5-6 combines with J gene TRBJ1-6, with 8 bases matching TRBD1. The V and J ends lost 4 bases and 6 bases, in that order; junction bases with no gene match: 9. CDR3 length: 16 residues. Germline V gives CDR1 SGHDT, CDR2 YYEEEE. CDR3 sequence reads: CASSLNPGGSNSPLHF. CDR3 DNA sequence: TGTGCCAGCAGCCTTAACCCAGGGGGCTCTAATTCACCCCTCCACTTT.

CDR3 bases: TGTGCCAGCAGCGTCCAGGACACCGGGGAGCTGTTTTTT. Protein sequence: CASSVQDTGELFF. The chain couples TRBV9 to TRBJ2-2; D call uncertain. V was clipped by 2 bases and J by 3 bases, with 5 bases between them. Per the germline V gene, CDR1 is SGDLS and CDR2 is YYNGEE. This CDR3 has 13 amino acids.

The chain links TRBV19 to TRBJ2-3; 10 nucleotides match TRBD2. Trimming took 5 bases from V and 0 from J; bases not matched to a gene: 8. The CDR3 runs to 17 residues. Germline V gene data show CDR1 as LNHDA and CDR2 as SQIVND (reference sequence). The CDR3 DNA is TGTGCCAGTAGTCTGGGTAGCGGGGGGCCTAGCACAGATACGCAGTATTTT. Translation gives CASSLGSGGPSTDTQYF. Supplemented by reference TRBV19 and TRBJ2-3, the full variable domain reads DGGITQSPKYLFRKEGQNVTLSCEQNLNHDAMYWYRQDPGQGLRLIYYSQIVNDFQKGDIAEGYSVSREKKESFPLTVTSAQKNPTAFYLCASSLGSGGPSTDTQYFGPGTRLTVL.

This clone appeared a few times. The chain has TRBV7-2 and TRBJ2-5, with D perhaps TRBD1 (5 bases). V was clipped by 8 bases and J by 3 bases, with 16 bases between them. The CDR3 is 14 amino acids. Germline values: CDR1 SGHTA, CDR2 FQGNSA. The CDR3 nucleotides read TGTGCCAGCGCAGGGCATTGGACCAAAGAGACCCAGTACTTC. Protein product: CASAGHWTKETQYF. Based on the CDR3 plus reference TRBV7-2 and TRBJ2-5, the full variable domain is GAGVSQSPSNKVTEKGKDVELRCDPISGHTALYWYRQSLGQGLEFLIYFQGNSAPDKSGLPSDRFSAERTGGSVSTLTIQRTQQEDSAVYLCASAGHWTKETQYFGPGTRLLVL.

The chain couples TRBV7-8 to TRBJ2-5, with 8 bases matching TRBD2. Germline trimming cut 5 bases from V and 3 bases from J; bases unmatched to any gene: 5. CDR3 length: 14 residues. CDR1 and CDR2 (germline): SGHVS, FQNEAQ. The CDR3 region is CASSPRSGKETQYF. The CDR3 DNA reads TGTGCCAGCAGCCCCCGTAGCGGGAAAGAGACCCAGTACTTC.

This clone has just a few counts. J is TRBJ2-5 and V is TRBV5-1; no clear D. The germline V and J ends were trimmed by 0 bases and 4 bases, with 13 bases remaining between them. The germline CDR1 and CDR2 sequences are SGHRS and YFSETQ. CDR3 length equals 15 residues. The CDR3 protein is CASSLAQASGETQYF. The CDR3 nucleotides read TGCGCCAGCAGCTTGGCCCAGGCTAGTGGAGAGACCCAGTACTTC.

This clone was detected a few times. The rearrangement links TRBV7-9 to TRBJ2-5; no definite D call. CDR3 length: 12 residues. From germline, CDR1 is SEHNR and CDR2 FQNEAQ (reference sequence). Trimming removed 6 bases from V and 0 bases from J, with 5 bases in between. The CDR3 coding sequence is TGTGCCAGCAGGAGGTACCAAGAGACCCAGTACTTC. Residues: CASRRYQETQYF.

This clone was picked up a small number of times. The chain carries TRBV28 and TRBJ2-4, with TRBD1 identical over 10 bases. The CDR3 has 15 amino acids. Trimming removed 6 bases from V and 0 bases from J; junction bases left unmatched: 2. Germline-derived CDR1 and CDR2 are MDHEN and SYDVKM. Here the CDR3 reads CASSGQGGAKNIQYF. The CDR3 DNA follows: TGTGCCAGCAGCGGACAGGGGGGAGCCAAAAACATTCAGTACTTC.

This clone was seen a handful of times. The V call is TRBV5-6, the J call TRBJ1-1, with a tentative D call TRBD1 (6 bases). CDR3 size: 14 residues. The germline gives CDR1 SGHDT, CDR2 YYEEEE. V dropped 2 bases and J dropped 5 bases, with 13 bases sitting between them. The CDR3 DNA is TGTGCCAGCAGCTTTGGGACAACGTCGACTGAAGCTTTCTTT. Encoded protein: CASSFGTTSTEAFF.

In this sample, this clone turned up a few times. The V call is TRBV5-1, the J call TRBJ2-3, with D perhaps TRBD1 (5 bases). The CDR3 has 19 amino acids. The V gene lost 0 bases and the J gene lost 7 bases, with 27 bases spanning the gap. Germline V gene sequence: CDR1 SGHRS, CDR2 YFSETQ. The CDR3 sequence is CASSLDPLRVRAPLNTQYF. CDR3 in DNA: TGCGCCAGCAGCTTGGACCCGCTTCGAGTCAGGGCGCCCTTGAATACGCAGTATTTT.

This chain links TRBV16 with TRBJ1-5, with D hard to call. Deletions cut 1 base from V and 7 bases from J, with 11 bases between. This CDR3 comprises 14 residues. Germline-derived CDR1 and CDR2 are KGHSY and FQNENV. The CDR3 is CASSQYPVSQPQHF. The CDR3 DNA sequence: TGTGCCAGCAGCCAATATCCAGTCTCACAGCCCCAGCATTTT.

In its sample, this clone was seen a few times. CDR3 DNA: TGTGCCAGCAGCACTCGACAGGGCTCCGGGGAGCTGTTTTTT. Its protein product is CASSTRQGSGELFF. The V and J genes are TRBV9 and TRBJ2-2; 7 bases are a match to TRBD1. The CDR3 spans 14 residues. With 4 bases clipped from V and 6 bases from J, the junction kept 6 bases outside the gene matches. Germline V CDR1 and CDR2: SGDLS, YYNGEE.

V and J are TRBV15 and TRBJ2-2; D not certain. The CDR3 is made up of 14 amino acids. V was pared by 6 bases and J by 0 bases, with 8 bases between. In germline, CDR1 is LNHNV, CDR2 YYDKDF (reference sequence). CDR3 loop: CATRQQTNTGELFF. CDR3 nucleotide sequence: TGTGCCACCAGACAACAGACGAACACCGGGGAGCTGTTTTTT. Filled out from reference TRBV15 and TRBJ2-2, the complete variable domain reads DAMVIQNPRYQVTQFGKPVTLSCSQTLNHNVMYWYQQKSSQAPKLLFHYYDKDFNNEADTPDNFQSRRPNTSFCFLDIRSPGLGDTAMYLCATRQQTNTGELFFGEGSRLTVL.

In this sample, this clone turned up a few times. V is TRBV10-3 and J is TRBJ1-6, with TRBD1 matching over 8 bases. With 6 bases clipped from V and 7 bases from J, the junction kept 5 bases outside the gene matches. Per the germline V gene, CDR1 is ENHRY and CDR2 is SYGVKD. The CDR3 sequence is 14 residues long. Here the CDR3 reads CAISLDRANSPLHF. The CDR3 DNA follows: TGTGCCATCAGCCTGGACAGGGCAAATTCACCCCTCCACTTT.

Only a few counts were recorded for this clone. The genes are TRBV27 and TRBJ1-2; 9 bases are a match to TRBD1. Germline values: CDR1 MNHEY, CDR2 SMNVEV (reference sequence). J was trimmed by 7 bases and V by 2 bases; bases with no gene match: 11. The CDR3 has 16 amino acids. The CDR3 spells CASSLGIGTGTSGYTF. The CDR3 DNA is TGTGCCAGCAGTTTAGGGATTGGGACAGGGACCTCTGGCTACACCTTC.

The V call is TRBV6-6, the J call TRBJ1-2, with D unclear. CDR3 length: 12 amino acids. The V gene lost 7 bases and the J gene lost 1 base, with 7 bases spanning the gap. Germline V lookup: CDR1 MNHNY, CDR2 SVGAGI (reference sequence). This chain's CDR3 is CASKKVNYGYTF. The DNA for the CDR3 is TGTGCCAGCAAAAAGGTTAACTATGGCTACACCTTC.